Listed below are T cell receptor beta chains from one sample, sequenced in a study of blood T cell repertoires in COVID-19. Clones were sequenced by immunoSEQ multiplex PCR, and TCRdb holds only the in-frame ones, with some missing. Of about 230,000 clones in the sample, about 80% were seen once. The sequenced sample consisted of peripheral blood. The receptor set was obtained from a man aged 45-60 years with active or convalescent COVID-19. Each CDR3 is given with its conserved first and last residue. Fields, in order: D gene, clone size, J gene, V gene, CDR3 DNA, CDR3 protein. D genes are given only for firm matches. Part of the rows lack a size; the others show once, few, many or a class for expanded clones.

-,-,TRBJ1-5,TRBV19,TGTGCCAGTCAGTGGGGGGGTCAGCCCCAGCATTTT,CASQWGGQPQHF
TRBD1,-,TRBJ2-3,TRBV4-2,TGTGCCAGCAGCCAAGTTGGGACAGGGGTCACAGATACGCAGTATTTT,CASSQVGTGVTDTQYF
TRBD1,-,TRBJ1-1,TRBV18,TGTGCCAGCTCAAGGGACAGAAACACTGAAGCTTTCTTT,CASSRDRNTEAFF
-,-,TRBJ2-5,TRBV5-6,TGTGCCAGCAGCTTGCTAGAGACCCAGTACTTC,CASSLLETQYF
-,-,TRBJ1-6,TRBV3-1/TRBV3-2,TGTGCCAGCAGCCAGATCAGGGATTCACCCCTCCACTTT,CASSQIRDSPLHF
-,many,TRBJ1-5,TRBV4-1,TGCGCCAGCAGCCAAGCTAGGTATAGCAATCAGCCCCAGCATTTT,CASSQARYSNQPQHF
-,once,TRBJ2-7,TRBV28,TGTGCCAGCAGCCCGAACGTGCCGGGAGAGCAGTACTTC,CASSPNVPGEQYF
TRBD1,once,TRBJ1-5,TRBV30,TGTGCCTGGGGACAGGTTGGTCAGCCCCAGCATTTT,CAWGQVGQPQHF
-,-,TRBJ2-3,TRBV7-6,TGTGCCAGCAGCTTCAGGGAAGTTACGCAGTATTTT,CASSFREVTQYF
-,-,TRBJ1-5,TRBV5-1,TGCGCCAGCAGCTTGGGGCAGGGGAGTCAGCCCCAGCATTTT,CASSLGQGSQPQHF
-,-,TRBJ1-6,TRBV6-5,TGTGCCAGTTCGCGGGGGCCCGATAATTCACCCCTCCACTTT,CASSRGPDNSPLHF
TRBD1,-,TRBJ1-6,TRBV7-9,TGTGCCAGCAGCTTAGGGACAGGGGGAAATAATTCACCCCTCCACTTT,CASSLGTGGNNSPLHF
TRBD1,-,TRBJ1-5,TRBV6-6,TGTGCCAGCAGTTATGGGACAGATTATCAGCCCCAGCATTTT,CASSYGTDYQPQHF
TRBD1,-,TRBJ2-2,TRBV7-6,TGTGCCAGCAGCTCACGATGGGGACAGGGGGCGATCGGGGAGCTGTTTTTT,CASSSRWGQGAIGELFF
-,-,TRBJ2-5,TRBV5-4,TGTGCCAGCAGCTTGGACAGTCACCAAGAGACCCAGTACTTC,CASSLDSHQETQYF
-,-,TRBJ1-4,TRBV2,TGTGCCAGCAGCCCCCAAGGGGCGGCTAATGAAAAACTGTTTTTT,CASSPQGAANEKLFF
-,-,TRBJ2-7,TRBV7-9,TGTGCCAGCAGCTTAGACAGGGTCAGCTCCTACGAGCAGTACTTC,CASSLDRVSSYEQYF
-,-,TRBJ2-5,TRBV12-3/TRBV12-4,TGTGCCAGCGGGACTTTGTACCAAGAGACCCAGTACTTC,CASGTLYQETQYF
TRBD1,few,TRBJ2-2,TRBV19,TGTGCCAGTAGTAGGGACAGGGACACCGGGGAGCTGTTTTTT,CASSRDRDTGELFF
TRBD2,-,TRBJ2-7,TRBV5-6,TGTGCCAGCAGCCAGCGGGGGGTTTACGAGCAGTACTTC,CASSQRGVYEQYF
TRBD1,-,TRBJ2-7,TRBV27,TGTGCCAGCAGCCCGAGGGACAGGGGGTTCAGCTCCTACGAGCAGTACTTC,CASSPRDRGFSSYEQYF
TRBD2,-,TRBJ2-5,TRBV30,TGTGCCTGGAGCGCGCGGGGGTACGGGACCCAGTACTTC,CAWSARGYGTQYF
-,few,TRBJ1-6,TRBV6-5,TGTGCCAGCAGTCCTGTGGGGAGGGGGAATTCACCCCTCCACTTT,CASSPVGRGNSPLHF
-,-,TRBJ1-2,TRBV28,TGTGCCAGCAGTTTGGGCAGCAGTAACTATGGCTACACCTTC,CASSLGSSNYGYTF
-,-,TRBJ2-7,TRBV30,TGTGCCTGGACAGGGTCCTCCTACGAGCAGTACTTC,CAWTGSSYEQYF
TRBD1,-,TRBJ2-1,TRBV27,TGTGCCACCAACTTCGGGACAGGGGCAACGAATGAGCAGTTCTTC,CATNFGTGATNEQFF
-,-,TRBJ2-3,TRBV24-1,TGTGCCACCAGTGACACAGGGCAGGCCACAGATACGCAGTATTTT,CATSDTGQATDTQYF
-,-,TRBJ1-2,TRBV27,TGTGCCAGCAGTTTATGGGCAGGGAAGGCTAAGTATGGCTACACCTTC,CASSLWAGKAKYGYTF
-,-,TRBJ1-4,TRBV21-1,TGTGCCAGCAGCAAAATATACAGGGGTTGGTCTAATGAAAAACTGTTTTTT,CASSKIYRGWSNEKLFF
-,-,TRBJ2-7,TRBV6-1,TGTGCCAGCAGTGAAGCGTGGAGGGGGCTCTACGAGCAGTACTTC,CASSEAWRGLYEQYF
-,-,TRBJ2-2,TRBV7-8,TGTGCCAGCAGCCCGGACTCCCTAGGGGGGGAGCTGTTTTTT,CASSPDSLGGELFF
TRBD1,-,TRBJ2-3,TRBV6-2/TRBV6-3,TGTGCCAGCAGTTACGCAACAGGGGCGGATACGCAGTATTTT,CASSYATGADTQYF
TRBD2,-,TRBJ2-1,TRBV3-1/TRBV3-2,TGTGCCAGCAGCCAAGACCTGGCTAGCGGGCGCCGGGGAAATGAGCAGTTCTTC,CASSQDLASGRRGNEQFF
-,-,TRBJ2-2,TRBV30,TGTGCCTGGAGTCGGGCCGGGGAGCTGTTTTTT,CAWSRAGELFF
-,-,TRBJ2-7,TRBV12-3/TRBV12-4,TGTGCCAGCAGTTCCCTCCACCTATACGAGCAGTACTTC,CASSSLHLYEQYF
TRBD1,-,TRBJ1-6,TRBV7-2,TGTGCCAGCAGCTCTACCGACAGGGGAGGGAATTCACCCCTCCACTTT,CASSSTDRGGNSPLHF
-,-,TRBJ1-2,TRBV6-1,TGTGCCAGCAGTGAACAGGGATCGGGCTATGGCTACACCTTC,CASSEQGSGYGYTF
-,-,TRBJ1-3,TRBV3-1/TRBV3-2,TGTGCCAGCAGTTCCAGTGCATCTGGAAACACCATATATTTT,CASSSSASGNTIYF
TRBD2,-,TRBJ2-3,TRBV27,TGTGCCACCTTTCCTAGCGGGGGGGCCGCAGATACGCAGTATTTT,CATFPSGGAADTQYF
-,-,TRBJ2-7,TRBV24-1,TGTGCCACCCGGGACACAGGCTCCTACGAGCAGTACTTC,CATRDTGSYEQYF
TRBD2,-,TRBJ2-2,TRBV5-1,TGCGCCAGCAGCCCCCGGACTAGCGGGGCTACCGGGGAGCTGTTTTTT,CASSPRTSGATGELFF
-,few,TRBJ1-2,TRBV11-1,TGTGCCAGCAGCCAGCAGGGCCACTATGGCTACACCTTC,CASSQQGHYGYTF